These 13 T cell receptor beta chains came from one sample sequenced in a study of T cell changes during pregnancy in multiple sclerosis. Assay used: immunoSEQ multiplex PCR; TCRdb lists only in-frame clones, some missing. Here the sample spans 65,000 to 80,000 clones, around 94% being singletons. The source material was CD4+ T cells from peripheral blood mononuclear cells, sampled before pregnancy. All receptors derive from a female donor with multiple sclerosis, enrolled in a pregnancy study.

The chain carries TRBV7-3 and TRBJ2-2; D might be TRBD2 (7 bases). Trimming removed 3 bases from V and 0 bases from J, with 8 bases in between. The CDR3 is 15 amino acids. The germline CDR1 and CDR2 sequences are SGHTA and FQGTGA. The CDR3 DNA sequence: TGTGCCAGCAGCTTGGGGGGGCCGAACACCGGGGAGCTGTTTTTT. As protein: CASSLGGPNTGELFF.

CDR3 residues: CASSPGQGGSQYF. CDR3 coding DNA: TGTGCCAGTAGCCCGGGACAAGGGGGCTCGCAGTATTTT. The chain couples TRBV19 to TRBJ2-3; 7 bases are a match to TRBD1. The CDR3 sequence is 13 residues long. Germline V gives CDR1 LNHDA, CDR2 SQIVND (reference sequence). V dropped 6 bases and J dropped 10; count of bases not matched to a gene: 10.

This rearrangement joins TRBV6-5 to TRBJ2-7; the match to TRBD1 covers 8 bases. V shed 5 bases, J shed 2 bases, and the junction held 2 bases outside the gene matches. Germline V CDR1 and CDR2: MNHEY, SVGAGI. The CDR3 covers 13 residues. CDR3 in amino acids: CASSTQGAYEQYF. The CDR3 bases are TGTGCCAGCAGTACACAGGGGGCCTACGAGCAGTACTTC.

The chain couples TRBV6-1 to TRBJ2-7, with D possibly matching TRBD1 (7 bases). Germline V lookup: CDR1 MNHNS, CDR2 SASEGT. This CDR3 contains 12 residues. V lost 6 bases, J lost 4 bases, and 10 bases lay in between. The CDR3 is CASSAGGYEQYF. In DNA, the CDR3 is TGTGCCAGCAGCGCAGGGGGGTACGAGCAGTACTTC.

The chain is built from TRBV11-1 and TRBJ2-5; no clear D. CDR1 SGHAT and CDR2 FQDESV come from the germline V gene (reference sequence). This CDR3 is 16 amino acids long. Trimming took 1 base from V and 1 from J, leaving 13 bases between them. The CDR3 is CASSLDDWQAQETQYF. As DNA, the CDR3 is TGTGCCAGCAGCTTAGATGATTGGCAGGCCCAAGAGACCCAGTACTTC.

Only a few counts were recorded for this clone. The rearrangement links TRBV18 to TRBJ2-1; 11 bases align to TRBD2. V was pared by 2 bases and J by 5 bases, with 2 bases of the junction left unmatched. From germline, CDR1 is KGHSH and CDR2 LQKENI. The CDR3 is made up of 15 amino acids. Here the CDR3 reads CASSPGTSGNNEQFF. CDR3 nucleotides: TGTGCCAGCTCACCAGGGACTAGCGGCAACAATGAGCAGTTCTTC.

The chain employs TRBV28 and TRBJ1-2; the D gene is possibly TRBD1 (5 bases). CDR3 length: 13 amino acids. Germline-derived CDR1 and CDR2 are MDHEN and SYDVKM. V lost 5 bases to trimming and J lost 8 bases, with 15 bases between them. CDR3 residues: CASSEGALGGYTF. CDR3 coding DNA: TGTGCCAGCAGTGAAGGGGCTTTGGGGGGCTACACCTTC.

V is TRBV27 and J is TRBJ2-1; weak D call: TRBD2 (6 bases). With 6 bases removed from V and 2 bases from J, the gap between germline ends came to 14 bases. CDR1 is MNHEY and CDR2 is SMNVEV in the germline V gene (reference sequence). The CDR3 length is 15 residues. The CDR3 DNA reads as TGTGCCAGCAGCCGGGACTCCTCTCCCTACAATGAGCAGTTCTTC. Amino acids: CASSRDSSPYNEQFF.

The chain links TRBV5-1 to TRBJ1-1; TRBD1 aligns across 7 bases. This CDR3 spans 14 amino acids. Germline V gives CDR1 SGHRS, CDR2 YFSETQ. With V trimmed by 5 bases and J by 6 bases, 10 bases remained unmatched. CDR3 DNA: TGCGCCAGCAGGCGAGGGGGCGGCGACGCTGAAGCTTTCTTT. It yields the protein CASRRGGGDAEAFF.

This sequence joins TRBV5-1 and TRBJ2-5; 12 nucleotides agree with TRBD1. Germline CDR1 reads SGHRS; CDR2 reads YFSETQ. The CDR3 is 15 amino acids. With 4 bases clipped from V and 5 bases from J, the junction kept 6 bases outside the gene matches. CDR3 DNA: TGCGCCAGCAGCCCGGGACAGGGGGCGTGGGAGACCCAGTACTTC. Amino acid sequence: CASSPGQGAWETQYF.

V gene TRBV14 combines with J gene TRBJ2-7; TRBD1 matches at 10 bases. The CDR3 consists of 15 residues. V was pared by 4 bases and J by 3 bases, with 6 bases of the junction left unmatched. The germline V gene has CDR1 SGHDN and CDR2 FVKESK. DNA for the CDR3: TGTGCCAGCAGCCGACCGGGACAGGGGAACTACGAGCAGTACTTC. Translating it yields CASSRPGQGNYEQYF.

The V gene is TRBV5-1, the J gene TRBJ2-5, with 13 bases lining up with TRBD2. The CDR3 runs 16 residues. V shed 4 bases and J 5 bases; nucleotides not matched to a gene: 8. CDR1 and CDR2 (germline): SGHRS, YFSETQ. CDR3 amino acids: CASSQGLAGLRETQYF. As DNA, the CDR3 is TGCGCCAGCAGCCAGGGACTAGCGGGATTAAGGGAGACCCAGTACTTC.

V and J are TRBV27 and TRBJ1-4; perhaps TRBD1 as D (6 bases). This CDR3 spans 15 amino acids. V lost 6 bases, J lost 1 base, and 12 bases lay in between. CDR1 and CDR2 from the germline V gene are MNHEY and SMNVEV (reference sequence). The CDR3 spells CASRETGRTNEKLFF. DNA of the CDR3: TGTGCCAGCAGAGAAACAGGGCGAACTAATGAAAAACTGTTTTTT.